The sequence of this T cell receptor (beta chain) was determined in a study of shared clonotypes between healthy human individuals (dated by TCRdb to about 2020). For the wider study: A few men and a couple of women, aged 18 to 49 years, made up the cohort. Per donor, three plates each were used for CD4 naive and CD4 memory, two for CD8 naive, and one for CD8 memory. Blood TCR repertoires of a handful of healthy adults were deeply sequenced to estimate repertoire size and the extent of clonotype sharing between individuals. Libraries were prepared and TCR repertoires were sequenced by different laboratories using diverse techniques, in order to increase sequencing depth and limit assay-specific biases. Per donor, leukapheresis produced somewhere between about 0.85 and 8.9 billion PBMCs.

Broad study findings and their caveats: Larger estimated clonotype richness was generally found for naive subsets than for memory subsets. Across a handful of donors, about 5.2% of naive CD4, roughly 3.5% of naive CD8, approximately 2.5% of memory CD4, and approximately 0.4% of memory CD8 clonotypes were shared. Based on pairwise subsampling, the degree of clonotype sharing among donors was expected to be affected by sequencing depth. Incomplete sequencing was indicated by rarefaction of sorted-subset datasets, despite the large sequencing depth. Sampling was limited to blood, and TCR repertoires in tissue likely differ from TCR repertoires in blood. Higher generation probabilities were observed for clonotypes shared by all four sorted-subset donors than for non-shared clonotypes. The small number of donors limited the genetic and exposure-history diversity represented.

V is clipped by 0 bases and J by 10 bases, and the sequence between their germline boundaries is 7 bases long. The CDR3 starts with the cysteine, ends with the phenylalanine, and has 13 residues. Only the CDR3 portion is preserved as DNA: 39 bases, with reading frame beginning at the first base. The germline V gene encodes CDR1 SGHAT and CDR2 FQNNGV. A remark on this clone: It has no known antigen specificity. No qualities accompany the bases; no much larger clone lies one base away.

Using the deep immunoSEQ assay, TCR CDR3 regions were amplified from genomic DNA by multiplex PCR. For each cell subset, the extracted genomic DNA was distributed evenly across all wells of several immunoSEQ 96-well plates, and each plate served as one replicate. For sorted subsets, around 200 ng genomic DNA, equal to 30,000 to 35,000 T cell genomes, was loaded into each replicate PCR. Purified libraries were measured with a Qubit 3.0 fluorometer, size-checked on a Bioanalyzer 2100, and measured again with the KAPA Library Quantification kit. Every immunoSEQ 96-well plate was sequenced on a dedicated single-read 150-cycle Illumina NextSeq 550 flow cell. Turning to the authors' computational methods: Because the immunoSEQ output held only junctional sequences and lacked quality scores, the filtering could not match the filtering applied to full-length reads. Sequences were annotated with PyIR, a Python wrapper for IgBLAST v1.9, using IMGT germline references to assign V/J genes and CDR3. Reads were removed for weak V/J assignments (E-value above 1e-6), missing CDR3, stop codons, out-of-frame junctions, or ambiguous translated residues. V3J clonotypes were defined as sequences sharing the same inferred V gene, J gene, and CDR3 amino acid sequence. To compute the percentage overlap between repertoires, the number of shared unique clonotypes was divided by the size of the smaller repertoire. RTK rarefaction, the Chao1 estimator, and Recon v2.1 estimates of unobserved clonotypes were used to assess repertoire richness. Generation probabilities were computed with OLGA for all TCRbeta clonotypes obtained by the gDNA method from several donors. Here the immuneACCESS table is served through TCRdb, limited to in-frame sequences with V and J called. Missing clones are a known gap in these copies; in checked studies unresolved V genes cover under half, and the rest lacks a known reason. V, J and clone size derive from that table, while D and trimming were established from the DNA sequence. This sample is represented by more than 2 million clones; roughly 94% of them were singletons. The top ten hold 0.1% to 0.15% of the sample.

Healthy HIV-negative adults with no recently reported acute infections or vaccinations were included as donors. Every donor was a Caucasian adult residing in Nashville, Tennessee, USA. CD4+ T cells were enriched by magnetic negative selection; naive cells were then positively selected on CD45RA, and the negative fraction formed the memory subset. After blood collection by leukapheresis, PBMCs were isolated using Ficoll-Histopaque density gradient centrifugation and then cryopreserved in the vapor phase of liquid nitrogen. Analytical flow cytometry was used to check the purity and quantity of every magnetically sorted T cell population. Each sorted fraction had its genomic DNA isolated and then quantified by UV absorbance on a Nanodrop 2000c.

The receptor's source is a man aged 18 to 35 in good health. This sequence uses TRBV11-2 and TRBJ1-6; no D gene is confidently identified. The specimen sequenced was naive CD4+ T cells sorted from blood. The sample's cell subset or site label, decoded: CD45RA+ positively selected. The bases read TGTGCCAGCAGCTTAGAGGTTCAGTCACCCCTCCACTTT. Its translation reads: CASSLEVQSPLHF.